The 29 T cell receptor beta chains below come from one sample, sequenced in a study of T cell clonotyping in hematopoietic cell transplantation. Profiling relied on immunoSEQ multiplex PCR, and the TCRdb table lists in-frame clones only, not all of them. This table has 7,300 or so clones, more than 90% appearing once. The sequencing used PBMCs, collected 30 days after allogeneic stem cell transplant. All receptors derive from a male patient aged 40-55 years who had an allogeneic stem cell transplant from a related donor, so the T cells may come from the graft donor. Some clones in this sample may be carry-over from other donors' samples.

The chain recombines TRBV7-9 with TRBJ1-1; D call uncertain. The germline V and J ends were trimmed by 6 bases and 3 bases, with 8 bases remaining between them. CDR3 length equals 12 residues. Germline CDR1 is SEHNR and CDR2 is FQNEAQ (reference sequence). The CDR3 region is CASSSSDTEAFF. The CDR3 coding sequence is TGTGCCAGCAGTTCGAGTGACACTGAAGCTTTCTTT.

This rearrangement joins TRBV29-1 to TRBJ2-5; D is possibly TRBD2 (6 bases). CDR1 and CDR2 from the germline V gene are SQVTM and ANQGSEA. Trimming took off 4 bases at V and 2 bases at J, with 23 bases between the two ends. CDR3 length equals 17 residues. CDR3 nucleotide sequence: TGCAGCGTTGTGTACCTGGGGGGTAGCGGCCCACAAGAGACCCAGTACTTC. Translation: CSVVYLGGSGPQETQYF.

The rearrangement links TRBV9 to TRBJ2-1; 7 nucleotides agree with TRBD2. The CDR3 runs 15 residues. After removal of 0 bases from V and 3 bases from J, the junction contained 3 bases not matched to a gene. Per germline, CDR1 SGDLS and CDR2 YYNGEE. As DNA, the CDR3 is TGTGCCAGCAGCGTAGATTGGGACTACTACAATGAGCAGTTCTTC. Translating it yields CASSVDWDYYNEQFF. The entire variable domain, with the rest obtained from reference TRBV9 and TRBJ2-1, is as follows: DSGVTQTPKHLITATGQRVTLRCSPRSGDLSVYWYQQSLDQGLQFLIQYYNGEERAKGNILERFSAQQFPDLHSELNLSSLELGDSALYFCASSVDWDYYNEQFFGPGTRLTVL.

This clone appeared a single time. The chain has TRBV11-2 and TRBJ2-7, with D possibly being TRBD1 (6 bases). CDR1 is SGHAT, CDR2 FQNNGV, per germline. The length of the CDR3 is 14 residues. Between the trimmed V and J ends, which lost 3 bases and 7 bases, there was a span of 16 bases. CDR3 nucleotides: TGTGCCAGCAGCTTGAGCCGGGACACAGGGGAGCAGTACTTC. Translation gives CASSLSRDTGEQYF.

This chain joins TRBV6-5 and TRBJ2-7, with a tentative D call TRBD2 (7 bases). V was clipped by 6 bases and J by 8 bases, with 20 bases between them. The V gene's germline CDR1 is MNHEY and CDR2 SVGAGI. This CDR3 has 14 amino acids. CDR3 nucleotide sequence: TGTGCCAGCAGGGGGACAAGTATCGGGGGGAAGCAGTACTTC. Translated, it gives CASRGTSIGGKQYF.

This clone occurred once. The chain employs TRBV11-3 and TRBJ2-7, with 9 positions matching TRBD1. With 4 bases clipped from V and 4 bases from J, the junction kept 11 bases outside the gene matches. CDR1 is SGHNT and CDR2 is YENEEA in the germline V gene. The CDR3 extends over 16 amino acids. The CDR3 DNA reads TGTGCCAGCAGCTCCCGCCGGGACAGGGTGTTATACGAGCAGTACTTC. The encoded protein is CASSSRRDRVLYEQYF.

V gene TRBV10-3 combines with J gene TRBJ2-5, with unresolved D. This CDR3 is 12 amino acids long. V was clipped by 3 bases and J by 5 bases, with 7 bases between them. CDR1 is ENHRY and CDR2 is SYGVKD in the germline V gene. The CDR3 DNA sequence: TGTGCCATCAGTGACGGTCGGGAGACCCAGTACTTC. This encodes CAISDGRETQYF.

CDR3: CARSLDARSSYEQYF. CDR3 DNA: TGTGCCAGAAGCTTGGACGCTAGGAGCTCCTACGAGCAGTACTTC. The rearrangement joins TRBV5-3 to TRBJ2-7; no clear D gene. TRBV5-3 is an ORF, with its function uncertain. The CDR3 length is 15 residues. Trimming removed 0 bases at V and 0 bases at J, with 10 bases between.

The chain combines TRBV29-1 with TRBJ2-2, with unresolved D. Germline V gene sequence: CDR1 SQVTM, CDR2 ANQGSEA. The CDR3 has 11 residues. The V and J ends lost 6 bases and 1 base respectively, with 3 bases between them. The CDR3 DNA reads as TGCAGCGTACGGAACACCGGGGAGCTGTTTTTT. Its protein product is CSVRNTGELFF.

This chain joins TRBV6-1 and TRBJ2-2; D is unclear. This CDR3 contains 14 residues. The V gene lost 3 bases and the J gene lost 6 bases, with 11 bases spanning the gap. The germline gives CDR1 MNHNS, CDR2 SASEGT. Written as DNA, the CDR3 is TGTGCCAGCAGTGACATCAGATTAGCCGGGGAGCTGTTTTTT. It translates to CASSDIRLAGELFF.

The CDR3 region has the DNA TGTGCCAGCAGTTTTAGAAACGCTTGGGAGCAGTACTTC. This translates into CASSFRNAWEQYF. This chain connects TRBV28 to TRBJ2-7, with D unresolved. Between the trimmed V and J ends, which lost 3 bases and 7 bases, there was a span of 13 bases. The CDR3 sequence is 13 residues long. Germline lookup yields CDR1 MDHEN and CDR2 SYDVKM.

V is TRBV6-5 and J is TRBJ1-4; perhaps TRBD1 as D (6 bases). CDR3 size: 15 residues. Germline V gene lookup returns CDR1 MNHEY and CDR2 SVGAGI. V was shortened by 6 bases and J by 8 bases, with 19 bases between the two germline ends. Written as DNA, the CDR3 is TGTGCCAGCAGATTCCAAAGCGCAGGGGAGGAAAAACTGTTTTTT. This translates into CASRFQSAGEEKLFF.

This chain uses TRBV6-5 with TRBJ1-2; D gene uncertain. Germline lookup yields CDR1 MNHEY and CDR2 SVGAGI. V shed 0 bases and J shed 6 bases, with 17 bases lying between them. The CDR3 is 16 amino acids. The CDR3 here is CASSYSSAWSANGYTF. The CDR3 region has the DNA TGTGCCAGCAGTTACTCTTCGGCTTGGAGCGCGAATGGCTACACCTTC.

The chain employs TRBV4-2 and TRBJ1-2; weak D call: TRBD1 (6 bases). Germline values: CDR1 LGHNA, CDR2 YNFKEQ. This CDR3 has 16 residues. The germline V and J ends were trimmed by 0 bases and 6 bases, with 17 bases remaining between them. CDR3 residues: CASSQELGRGIDGYTF. In DNA, the CDR3 is TGTGCCAGCAGCCAAGAACTGGGCAGGGGAATAGATGGCTACACCTTC.

The CDR3 DNA follows: TGTGCCAGCAGCTTATTTCCTAGGAGTGGGAACGCAGATACGCAGTATTTT. Encoded protein: CASSLFPRSGNADTQYF. This chain joins TRBV7-2 and TRBJ2-3, with no clear D. The V end lost 2 bases, the J end lost 4 bases, and 19 bases lay between the germline ends. Germline V gene sequence: CDR1 SGHTA, CDR2 FQGNSA. This CDR3 spans 17 amino acids.

This chain joins TRBV5-1 and TRBJ1-3, with D maybe TRBD1 (6 bases). Germline CDR1 is SGHRS and CDR2 is YFSETQ. The CDR3 loop spans 17 amino acids. Trimming took 1 base from V and 1 from J, leaving 15 bases between them. CDR3 loop: CASSLLPQGFSGNTIYF. The CDR3 nucleotides read TGCGCCAGCAGCTTGCTTCCACAGGGATTTTCTGGAAACACCATATATTTT.

This sequence joins TRBV5-1 and TRBJ2-7; the D gene is possibly TRBD1 (5 bases). V lost 0 bases, J lost 0 bases, and 10 bases lay in between. CDR1 is SGHRS, CDR2 YFSETQ, per germline. This CDR3 comprises 15 residues. The CDR3 DNA reads as TGCGCCAGCAGCTTGGAAGGGGCAGTCTCCTACGAGCAGTACTTC. This gives the protein CASSLEGAVSYEQYF.

The chain employs TRBV25-1 and TRBJ2-7, with TRBD2 matching 8 bases. V dropped 5 bases and J dropped 1; count of bases not matched to a gene: 10. Germline V gene lookup returns CDR1 MGHDK and CDR2 SYGVNS. This CDR3 has 16 amino acids. CDR3 bases: TGTGCCAGCAGTCACAAAAGGACTAGCTTTTCCTACGAGCAGTACTTC. This codes for CASSHKRTSFSYEQYF.

The rearrangement joins TRBV6-5 to TRBJ1-1; TRBD1 might be the D (5 bases). V shed 2 bases and J shed 3 bases, with 13 bases lying between them. Germline V gene data show CDR1 as MNHEY and CDR2 as SVGAGI. This CDR3 has 15 amino acids. This CDR3 reads CASSYAGWGDTEAFF. The CDR3, as DNA: TGTGCCAGCAGTTACGCGGGGTGGGGGGACACTGAAGCTTTCTTT.

V is TRBV28 and J is TRBJ1-4; 7 bases map to TRBD1. This CDR3 comprises 14 residues. Germline trimming cut 6 bases from V and 7 bases from J; bases unmatched to any gene: 8. Germline V gives CDR1 MDHEN, CDR2 SYDVKM. CDR3 residues: CASSPGQTIEKLFF. DNA of the CDR3: TGTGCCAGCAGCCCGGGACAGACCATTGAAAAACTGTTTTTT.

The chain links TRBV4-3 to TRBJ2-7; 7 nucleotides line up with TRBD1. This CDR3 comprises 15 residues. CDR1 is LGHNA and CDR2 is YSLEER in the germline V gene. Unmatched junction bases numbered 2, after V lost 0 bases and J lost 0 bases. This CDR3 is CASSQDRDSSYEQYF. Written as DNA, the CDR3 is TGCGCCAGCAGCCAAGACCGGGACAGCTCCTACGAGCAGTACTTC.

The chain recombines TRBV11-1 with TRBJ2-3; TRBD1 aligns across 9 bases. Germline CDR1 reads SGHAT; CDR2 reads FQDESV (reference sequence). CDR3 length equals 17 residues. Trimming cost V 2 bases and J 3 bases; bases outside gene matches: 9. CDR3 amino acids: CASSLTLSGTGTDTQYF. The CDR3 DNA reads as TGTGCCAGCAGCTTAACATTGTCCGGGACAGGGACAGATACGCAGTATTTT.

The chain joins TRBV27 to TRBJ1-5, with 7 bases fitting TRBD1. Trimming took 5 bases from V and 5 from J; bases not matched to a gene: 6. This CDR3 has 14 amino acids. Looked up from germline, CDR1 is MNHEY and CDR2 is SMNVEV (reference sequence). The CDR3 nucleotides read TGTGCCAGCAGTCCCGACAGGGAGTATCAGCCCCAGCATTTT. Encoded protein: CASSPDREYQPQHF.

CDR3: CASSPYRNQPQHF. CDR3 DNA: TGTGCCAGCAGTCCCTACCGTAATCAGCCCCAGCATTTT. The V call is TRBV27, the J call TRBJ1-5; no definite D call. The V end was cut by 5 bases, the J end by 4 bases, with 9 bases between. The CDR3 is 13 residues long. Germline V lookup: CDR1 MNHEY, CDR2 SMNVEV (reference sequence).

The V and J genes are TRBV30 and TRBJ1-5; 9 nucleotides align to TRBD1. The CDR3 spans 12 residues. With V trimmed by 5 bases and J by 7 bases, 3 bases remained unmatched. Germline CDR1 is GTSNPN and CDR2 is SVGIG (reference sequence). The CDR3 DNA is TGTGCCTGGGGACAGGGGTTGCAGCCCCAGCATTTT. Protein: CAWGQGLQPQHF.

The chain is built from TRBV2 and TRBJ1-6; TRBD1 matches 7 bases. The CDR3 loop spans 14 amino acids. Per the germline V gene, CDR1 is SNHLY and CDR2 is FYNNEI. V shed 4 bases, J shed 8 bases, and the junction held 5 bases outside the gene matches. DNA of the CDR3: TGTGCCAGCAGTGTGACCAGGGGGGATTCACCCCTCCACTTT. It is translated as CASSVTRGDSPLHF. The variable domain in full, completed from reference TRBV2 and TRBJ1-6, reads EPEVTQTPSHQVTQMGQEVILRCVPISNHLYFYWYRQILGQKVEFLVSFYNNEISEKSEIFDDQFSVERPDGSNFTLKIRSTKLEDSAMYFCASSVTRGDSPLHFGNGTRLTVT.

The V call is TRBV6-5, the J call TRBJ1-2; D remains unclear. The CDR3 length is 15 residues. V lost 4 bases to trimming and J lost 6 bases, with 18 bases between them. Germline CDR1 and CDR2: MNHEY and SVGAGI. CDR3 protein: CASSSRRRGYDGYTF. The CDR3 DNA reads as TGTGCCAGCAGTTCCAGAAGGCGGGGATATGATGGCTACACCTTC.

J is TRBJ2-7 and V is TRBV6-1, with D perhaps matching TRBD1 or TRBD2 (5 bases each). Germline-derived CDR1 and CDR2 are MNHNS and SASEGT. Trimming took off 6 bases at V and 2 bases at J, with 11 bases between the two ends. The CDR3 totals 13 residues. Here the CDR3 reads CASSVGTTYEQYF. In DNA, the CDR3 is TGTGCCAGCAGCGTTGGGACCACCTACGAGCAGTACTTC.

The CDR3 coding sequence is TGTGCCAGCAGTAGGGACAGGGGATCCTACGAGCAGTACTTC. As protein: CASSRDRGSYEQYF. V gene TRBV27 combines with J gene TRBJ2-7; 10 bases match TRBD1. The length of the CDR3 is 14 residues. Germline V gene data show CDR1 as MNHEY and CDR2 as SMNVEV (reference sequence). J gave up 1 base and V 5 bases, and 2 bases lay outside the gene matches.